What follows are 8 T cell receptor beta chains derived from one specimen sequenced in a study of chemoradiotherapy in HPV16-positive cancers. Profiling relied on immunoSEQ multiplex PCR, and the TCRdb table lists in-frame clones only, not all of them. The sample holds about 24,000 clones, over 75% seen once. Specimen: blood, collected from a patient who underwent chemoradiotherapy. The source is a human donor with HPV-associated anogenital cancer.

CDR3 nucleotides: TGTGCCAGCAGCTTAGTGTCCGGGACTGACTCCTACGAGCAGTACTTC. Translating it yields CASSLVSGTDSYEQYF. This chain uses TRBV7-2 with TRBJ2-7; D perhaps matches TRBD2 (6 bases). The CDR3 length is 16 residues. Germline-derived CDR1 and CDR2 are SGHTA and FQGNSA. V lost 1 base, J lost 0 bases, and 13 bases lay in between.

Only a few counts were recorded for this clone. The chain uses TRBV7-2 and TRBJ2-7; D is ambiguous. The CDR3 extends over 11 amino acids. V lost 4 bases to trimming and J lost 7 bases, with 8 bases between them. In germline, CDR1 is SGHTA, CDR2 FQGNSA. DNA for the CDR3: TGTGCCAGCAGCTCCGACGGGGAGCAGTACTTC. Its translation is CASSSDGEQYF.

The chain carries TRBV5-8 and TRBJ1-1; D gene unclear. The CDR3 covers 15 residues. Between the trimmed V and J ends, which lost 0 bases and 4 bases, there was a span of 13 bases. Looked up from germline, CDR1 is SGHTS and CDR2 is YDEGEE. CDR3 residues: CASSLGSGWSTEAFF. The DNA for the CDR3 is TGTGCCAGCAGCTTGGGTTCGGGTTGGAGCACTGAAGCTTTCTTT.

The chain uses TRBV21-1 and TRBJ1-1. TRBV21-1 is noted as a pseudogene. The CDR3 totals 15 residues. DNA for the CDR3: TGTGCCAGCACCTCCCCCGGGGGCGCAGAAAGTGAAGCTTTCTTT. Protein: CASTSPGGAESEAFF.

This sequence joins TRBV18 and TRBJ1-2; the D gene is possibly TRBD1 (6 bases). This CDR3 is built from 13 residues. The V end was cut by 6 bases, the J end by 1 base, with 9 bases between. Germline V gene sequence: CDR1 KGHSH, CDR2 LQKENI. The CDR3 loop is CASSNRDNYGYTF. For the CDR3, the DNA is TGTGCCAGCTCGAACAGGGATAACTATGGCTACACCTTC.

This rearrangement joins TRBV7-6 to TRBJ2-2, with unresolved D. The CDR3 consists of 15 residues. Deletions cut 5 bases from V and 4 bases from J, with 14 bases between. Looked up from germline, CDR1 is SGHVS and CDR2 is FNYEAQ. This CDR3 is CASSPTRVGTGELFF. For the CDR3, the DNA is TGTGCCAGCAGCCCCACCAGAGTGGGCACCGGGGAGCTGTTTTTT.

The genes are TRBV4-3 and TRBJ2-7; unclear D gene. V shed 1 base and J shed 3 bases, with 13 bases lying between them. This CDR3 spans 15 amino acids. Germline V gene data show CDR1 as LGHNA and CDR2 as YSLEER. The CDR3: CASSQAATVYYEQYF. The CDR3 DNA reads TGCGCCAGCAGCCAAGCGGCCACGGTTTACTACGAGCAGTACTTC.

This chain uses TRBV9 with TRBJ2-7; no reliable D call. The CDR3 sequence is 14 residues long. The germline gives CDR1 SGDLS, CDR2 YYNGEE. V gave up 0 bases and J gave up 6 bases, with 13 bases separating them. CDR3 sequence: CASSVGRQGGEQYF. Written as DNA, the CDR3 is TGTGCCAGCAGCGTAGGGCGGCAAGGCGGCGAGCAGTACTTC. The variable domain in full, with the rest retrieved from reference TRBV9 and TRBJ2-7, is DSGVTQTPKHLITATGQRVTLRCSPRSGDLSVYWYQQSLDQGLQFLIQYYNGEERAKGNILERFSAQQFPDLHSELNLSSLELGDSALYFCASSVGRQGGEQYFGPGTRLTVT.